The TCR beta chain described here comes from a study of somatic mutations in cytotoxic T cells in rheumatoid arthritis. General study points: Nothing was done to adjust for multiple comparisons when TRBV07 showed up slightly less in rheumatoid arthritis patients.

TCRdb's table, derived via immunoSEQ multiplex PCR, lists solely in-frame clones and lacks some. Of 15,000 to 20,000 clones in the sample, approximately 75% were seen once. V was pared by 0 bases and J by 8 bases, with 18 bases between. Germline CDR1 reads SGDLS; CDR2 reads YYNGEE. The CDR3 spans 16 residues. As concerns this clone: Its antigen is unidentified.

The material sequenced was CD8+ T cells sorted from blood. V and J are TRBV9 and TRBJ2-1; TRBD1 might be the D (6 bases). The sequence was obtained from an adult with rheumatoid arthritis. CDR3 sequence reads: CASSVVGGLKGYEQFF. The CDR3 region has the DNA TGTGCCAGCAGCGTAGTAGGGGGTTTGAAAGGCTATGAGCAGTTCTTC.